There are a few counts of the clone carrying this T cell receptor (beta chain). The antigen remains unidentified. In TCRdb, the reads were re-called with MiXCR into one record per CDR3 protein. The sample lists about 740,000 distinct CDR3 sequences; roughly a third were seen once. The germline V gene encodes CDR1 MNHNS and CDR2 SASEGT. The CDR3 spans 15 residues. V was cut by 6 bases and J by 6 bases, with 20 bases left in between. This sample stems from a study of T cell repertoires in cytomegalovirus infection. Study overall: Indications of both CMV infection and matching HLA type were provided by public TCR beta signatures. Study observations and caveats: Summed frequency of shared TCR beta families picked out CMV carriers who also had the relevant HLA. HLA-C-restricted CMV clonotypes gave the most frequent clonotype in two of eight donors.

This TCR was recovered from a human donor in good health (CMV status not recorded). Some clones in this sample may be carry-over from other donors' samples. The J gene is TRBJ1-1, the V gene TRBV6-1; D is unclear. The sample was PBMCs. CDR3 nucleotides: TGTGCCAGCAGGCGTAGAGGACGGGAGTTACCTGAAGCTTTCTTT. Translation gives CASRRRGRELPEAFF.